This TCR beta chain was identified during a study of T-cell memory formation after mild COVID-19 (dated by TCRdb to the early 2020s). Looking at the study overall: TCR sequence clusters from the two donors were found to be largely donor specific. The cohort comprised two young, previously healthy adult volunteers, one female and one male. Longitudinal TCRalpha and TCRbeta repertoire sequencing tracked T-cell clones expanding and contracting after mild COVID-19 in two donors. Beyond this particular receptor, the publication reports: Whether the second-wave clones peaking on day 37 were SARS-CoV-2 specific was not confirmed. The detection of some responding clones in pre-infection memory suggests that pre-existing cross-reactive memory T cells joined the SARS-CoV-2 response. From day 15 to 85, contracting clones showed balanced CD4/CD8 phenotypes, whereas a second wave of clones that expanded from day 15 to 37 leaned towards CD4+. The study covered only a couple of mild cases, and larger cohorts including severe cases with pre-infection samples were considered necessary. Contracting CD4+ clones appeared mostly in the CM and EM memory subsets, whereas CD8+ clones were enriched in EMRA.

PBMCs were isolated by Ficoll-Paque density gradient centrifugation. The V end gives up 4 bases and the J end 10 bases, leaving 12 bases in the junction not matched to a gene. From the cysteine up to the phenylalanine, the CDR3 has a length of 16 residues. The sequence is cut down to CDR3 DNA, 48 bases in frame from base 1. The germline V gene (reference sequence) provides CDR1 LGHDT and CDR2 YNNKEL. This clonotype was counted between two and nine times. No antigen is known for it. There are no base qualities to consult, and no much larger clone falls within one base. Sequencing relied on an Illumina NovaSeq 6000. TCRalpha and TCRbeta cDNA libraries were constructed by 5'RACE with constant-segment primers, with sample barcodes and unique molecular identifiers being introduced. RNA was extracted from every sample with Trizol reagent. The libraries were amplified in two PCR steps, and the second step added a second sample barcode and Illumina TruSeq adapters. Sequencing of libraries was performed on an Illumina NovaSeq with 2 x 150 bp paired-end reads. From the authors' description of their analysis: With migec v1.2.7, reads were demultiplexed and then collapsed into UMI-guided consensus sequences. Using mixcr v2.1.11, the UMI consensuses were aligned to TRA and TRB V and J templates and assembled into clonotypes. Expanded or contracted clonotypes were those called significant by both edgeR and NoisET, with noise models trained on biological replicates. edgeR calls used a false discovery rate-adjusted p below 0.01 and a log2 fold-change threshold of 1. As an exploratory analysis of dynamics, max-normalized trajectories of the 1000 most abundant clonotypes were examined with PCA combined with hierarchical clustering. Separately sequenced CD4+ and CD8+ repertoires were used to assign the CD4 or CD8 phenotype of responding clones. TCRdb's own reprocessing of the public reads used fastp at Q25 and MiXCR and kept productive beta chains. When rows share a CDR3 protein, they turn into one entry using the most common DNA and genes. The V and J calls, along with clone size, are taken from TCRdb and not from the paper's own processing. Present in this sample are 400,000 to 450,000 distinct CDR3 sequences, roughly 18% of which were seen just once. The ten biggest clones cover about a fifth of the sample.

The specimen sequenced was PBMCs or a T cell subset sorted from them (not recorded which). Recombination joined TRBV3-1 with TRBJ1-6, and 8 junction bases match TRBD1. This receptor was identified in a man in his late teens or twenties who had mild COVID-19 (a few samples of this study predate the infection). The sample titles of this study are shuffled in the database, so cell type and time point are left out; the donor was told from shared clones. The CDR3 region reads CASSRTQQGGRSPLHF. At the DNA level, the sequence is TGTGCCAGCAGCCGGACCCAACAGGGGGGACGGTCACCCCTCCACTTT.